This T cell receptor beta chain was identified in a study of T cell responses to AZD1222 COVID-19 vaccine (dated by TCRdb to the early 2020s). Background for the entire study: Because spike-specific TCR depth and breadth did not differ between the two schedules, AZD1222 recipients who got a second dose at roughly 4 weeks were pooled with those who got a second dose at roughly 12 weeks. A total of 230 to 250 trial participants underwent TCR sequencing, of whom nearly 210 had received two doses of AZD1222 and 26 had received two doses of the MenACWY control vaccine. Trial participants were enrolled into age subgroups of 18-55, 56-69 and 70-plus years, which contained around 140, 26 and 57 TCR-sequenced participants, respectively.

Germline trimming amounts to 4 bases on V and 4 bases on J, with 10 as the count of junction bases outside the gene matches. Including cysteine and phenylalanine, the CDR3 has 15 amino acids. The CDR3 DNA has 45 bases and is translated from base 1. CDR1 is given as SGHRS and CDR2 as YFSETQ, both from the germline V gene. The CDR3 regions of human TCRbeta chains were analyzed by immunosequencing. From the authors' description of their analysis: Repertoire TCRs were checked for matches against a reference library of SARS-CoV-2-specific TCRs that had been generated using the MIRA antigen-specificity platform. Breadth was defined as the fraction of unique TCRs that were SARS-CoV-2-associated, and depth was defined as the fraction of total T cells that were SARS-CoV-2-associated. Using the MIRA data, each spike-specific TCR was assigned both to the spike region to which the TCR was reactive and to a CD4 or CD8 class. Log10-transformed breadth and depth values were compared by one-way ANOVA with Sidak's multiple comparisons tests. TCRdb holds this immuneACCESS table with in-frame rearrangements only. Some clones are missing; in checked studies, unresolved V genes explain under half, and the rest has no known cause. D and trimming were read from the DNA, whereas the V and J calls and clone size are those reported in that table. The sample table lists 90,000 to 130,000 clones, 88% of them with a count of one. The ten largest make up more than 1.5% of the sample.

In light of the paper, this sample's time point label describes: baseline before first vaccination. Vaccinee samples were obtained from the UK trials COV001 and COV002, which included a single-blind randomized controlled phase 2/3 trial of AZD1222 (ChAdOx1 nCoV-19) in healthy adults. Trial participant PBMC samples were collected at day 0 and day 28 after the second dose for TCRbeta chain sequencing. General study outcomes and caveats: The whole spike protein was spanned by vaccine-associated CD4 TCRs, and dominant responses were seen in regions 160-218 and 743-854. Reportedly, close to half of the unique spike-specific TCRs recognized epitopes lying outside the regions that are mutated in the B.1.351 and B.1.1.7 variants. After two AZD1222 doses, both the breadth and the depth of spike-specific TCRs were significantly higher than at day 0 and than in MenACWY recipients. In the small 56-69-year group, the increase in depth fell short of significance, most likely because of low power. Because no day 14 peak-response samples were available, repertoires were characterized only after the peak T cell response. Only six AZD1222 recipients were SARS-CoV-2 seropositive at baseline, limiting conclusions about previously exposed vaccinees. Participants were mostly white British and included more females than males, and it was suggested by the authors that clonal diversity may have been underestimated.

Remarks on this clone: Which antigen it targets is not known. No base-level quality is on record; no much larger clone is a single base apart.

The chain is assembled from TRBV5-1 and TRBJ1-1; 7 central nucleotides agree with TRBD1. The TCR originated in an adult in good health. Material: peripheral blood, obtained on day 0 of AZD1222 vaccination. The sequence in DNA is TGCGCCAGCAGCGGTTTCCAGGGGGATGCCACTGAAGCTTTCTTT. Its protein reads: CASSGFQGDATEAFF.